The T cell receptor (beta chain) under discussion was sequenced for a study of control samples from healthy donors and cancer patients (dated by TCRdb to 2020 to 2021). Libraries were constructed by the immunoSEQ multiplex PCR assay. Held by TCRdb, this immuneACCESS table contains in-frame sequences only and omits some clones. Under half of the omission traces to an unresolved V gene where checked; the cause of the rest is unknown. In this sample the table shows tens of thousands of clones, less than 95% of which occur a single time. Roughly a quarter of the sample belongs to the ten largest clones. On this clone: The specificity of this receptor is unknown. Within one base of it there is no much larger clone, and no base qualities were kept.

The CDR3 has 15 amino acids, counting the end cysteine and phenylalanine. CDR3 DNA is the only sequence kept; it has 45 bases, read in frame from the first base. V drops 3 bases and J drops 5 bases, leaving 14 bases in between. Reading the germline V gene gives CDR1 KGHSH and CDR2 LQKENI. Sequencing used blood. The V and J segments used are TRBV18 and TRBJ1-5; no confident D gene assignment can be made. The TCR was taken from a man in his sixties in good health. The DNA reads as follows: TGTGCCAGCTCACCTCCGAAGGAAGTTTATCAGCCCCAGCATTTT. Its product reads: CASSPPKEVYQPQHF. The CDR3, completed at both ends by the reference TRBV18 and TRBJ1-5 genes, gives the full variable domain NAGVMQNPRHLVRRRGQEARLRCSPMKGHSHVYWYRQLPEEGLKFMVYLQKENIIDESGMPKERFSAEFPKEGPSILRIQQVVRGDSAAYFCASSPPKEVYQPQHFGDGTRLSIL.